The rows below give T cell receptor beta chains drawn from one sample of a study of blood T cell repertoires in COVID-19. Using immunoSEQ multiplex PCR, the repertoire was profiled, and TCRdb retains in-frame clones only, with some absent. The repertoire holds roughly 430,000 clones, nearly 90% seen once, with approximately 1.5% in the top ten. Material for sequencing was PBMCs or T cells enriched from blood (not recorded which). The receptors originated from a woman under 30 who had been exposed to COVID-19. The CDR3 runs from the conserved cysteine through the conserved F or W. The D gene is left open where the match is weak. For some rows the clone size is stated as once, few or many, or as a class when expanded; others skip it.

j_call,cdr3_length,d_call,clone_size,v_call,cdr3_nt,cdr3_aa
TRBJ1-5,16,TRBD1,-,TRBV27,TGTGCCAGCAGTTCCTCGACAGGGTATAGCAATCAGCCCCAGCATTTT,CASSSSTGYSNQPQHF
TRBJ2-1,13,TRBD1,-,TRBV9,TGTGCCAGCAGAGGGACAGGCCGCGGTGAGCAGTTCTTC,CASRGTGRGEQFF
TRBJ2-2,17,-,once,TRBV5-4,TGTGCCAGCAGCCCCGTCGGTGGTCAAGACGGGTCCGGGGAGCTGTTTTTT,CASSPVGGQDGSGELFF
TRBJ2-3,11,-,-,TRBV6-2/TRBV6-3,TGTGCCAGCAGTTACGACTATACGCAGTATTTT,CASSYDYTQYF
TRBJ2-1,15,-,-,TRBV15,TGTGCCACCAGCAGAGTTGGCGGACTCCCGAATGAGCAGTTCTTC,CATSRVGGLPNEQFF
TRBJ1-1,13,-,-,TRBV14,TGTGCCAGCCGCTGGGGGGTCCTCACTGAAGCTTTCTTT,CASRWGVLTEAFF
TRBJ2-1,13,TRBD2,-,TRBV2,TGTGCCAGCAGGGGACTAGCGGGGAATGAGCAGTTCTTC,CASRGLAGNEQFF
TRBJ2-7,12,-,-,TRBV7-2,TGTGCCAGCAGCTTATCGTCCGTCGAGGAGTACTTC,CASSLSSVEEYF
TRBJ1-6,13,-,once,TRBV27,TGTGCCAGCAGTTTATCAGGAGAATCACCCCTCCACTTT,CASSLSGESPLHF
TRBJ2-1,14,TRBD2,-,TRBV11-3,TGTGCCAGCAGCTTGAGCGGGAGATGGAATGAGCAGTTCTTC,CASSLSGRWNEQFF
TRBJ1-1,15,-,-,TRBV18,TGTGCCAGCTCACCACCTGGGGCTAGTAACACTGAAGCTTTCTTT,CASSPPGASNTEAFF
TRBJ1-4,16,-,-,TRBV18,TGTGCCAGCTCACGTACGCAGGGGAGAGGAAATGAAAAACTGTTTTTT,CASSRTQGRGNEKLFF
TRBJ1-1,13,TRBD1,-,TRBV11-2,TGTGCCAGCACCCTGACAGGGCTTGAAGGAGCTTTCTTT,CASTLTGLEGAFF
TRBJ2-1,15,TRBD2,-,TRBV11-2,TGTGCCAGCAGCTTCACGACGGGAGGGGGTGGAGAGCAGTTCTTC,CASSFTTGGGGEQFF
TRBJ1-2,15,-,-,TRBV27,TGTGCCAGCAGTTTATTAGGGGTACAACCCTATGGCTACACCTTC,CASSLLGVQPYGYTF
TRBJ2-1,14,TRBD2,-,TRBV25-1,TGTGCCAGCAGTGGGGGAGGGTCCTACAATGAGCAGTTCTTC,CASSGGGSYNEQFF
TRBJ1-5,13,-,-,TRBV6-5,TGTGCCAGCAGACAGACTAGCAATCAGCCCCAGCATTTT,CASRQTSNQPQHF
TRBJ1-6,12,-,few,TRBV7-9,TGTGCCAGCAGCTTACCAGATTCACCCCTCCACTTT,CASSLPDSPLHF
TRBJ2-7,15,TRBD1,-,TRBV9,TGTGCCAGCAGCGTAGCAGGGACAGGGGCGGGCGAGCAGTACTTC,CASSVAGTGAGEQYF
TRBJ1-4,15,TRBD1,-,TRBV6-5,TGTGCCAGCAGTCGCCGGGACAGGGGCGACGAAAAACTGTTTTTT,CASSRRDRGDEKLFF
TRBJ1-5,12,-,-,TRBV30,TGTGCCTGGAGTGCGGGAGATCAGCCCCAGCATTTT,CAWSAGDQPQHF
TRBJ2-7,14,TRBD1,-,TRBV19,TGTGCCAGCAATACCCCGGGACAGGGTGACGAGCAGTACTTC,CASNTPGQGDEQYF
TRBJ1-2,15,-,few,TRBV4-3,TGCGCCAGCAGCCAAGATCGGCACCCAGGCTATGGCTACACCTTC,CASSQDRHPGYGYTF
TRBJ2-2,13,-,-,TRBV25-1,TGTGCCAGCAGTGAATATAGCGCCGGGGAGCTGTTTTTT,CASSEYSAGELFF
TRBJ2-7,14,TRBD2,-,TRBV19,TGTGCCAGTAGTATAGTGCTAGCGGGAGACGAGCAGTACTTC,CASSIVLAGDEQYF
TRBJ1-2,15,TRBD1,-,TRBV2,TGTGCCAGCACACCTTCCGGACAGGGGGCGCGCGGCTACACCTTC,CASTPSGQGARGYTF
TRBJ2-3,15,-,once,TRBV5-5,TGTGCCAGCAGCAAGACTAGTACCCACACAGATACGCAGTATTTT,CASSKTSTHTDTQYF
TRBJ2-5,12,-,-,TRBV4-2,TGTGCCAGCAGCCAAGTCTCCGAGACCCAGTACTTC,CASSQVSETQYF
TRBJ1-2,15,-,-,TRBV21-1,TGTGCCAGCAGCAAAGACCGGACAGGGGACGGTGGCTACACCTTC,CASSKDRTGDGGYTF
TRBJ2-7,13,-,-,TRBV7-6,TGTGCCAGCAGCTTAGATGGGAGCTACGAGCAGTACTTC,CASSLDGSYEQYF